This T cell receptor beta chain stems from a study of cytomegalovirus exposure and HLA in healthy donors. Turning to the study itself: Early released data had tens of millions of unique TCRs, all coming from HLA-typed donors.

This CDR3 has 14 residues. Germline V CDR1 and CDR2: MDHEN, SYDVKM. V shed 5 bases and J shed 2 bases, with 12 bases lying between them. Points from the study as a whole: Researchers reported that a few CMV-associated chains were confirmed in vitro as CMV antigen-specific.

This clone was detected only a few times. Its antigen is not identified. PCR amplification relied on 60 Vbeta primers (plus 13 Jbeta primers). Original data processing: An analysis performed later counted 73 million or so unique TCR beta chains (roughly 11 million of them shared). Only in-frame clones appear in the TCRdb table, and some are missing; sequencing was by immunoSEQ multiplex PCR. The V and J calls and clone size come from that table; D and trimming were worked out from the DNA. The sample holds some 110,000 clones; about four fifths are singletons and the top ten take around a fifth. The chain carries TRBV28 and TRBJ1-2; the D is unclear. The sequence was collected from a young man in good health and CMV-seropositive. Source material: PBMCs. The CDR3 is CASSDLSRNYGYTF. CDR3 DNA: TGTGCCAGCAGTGATCTGTCGCGCAACTATGGCTACACCTTC.